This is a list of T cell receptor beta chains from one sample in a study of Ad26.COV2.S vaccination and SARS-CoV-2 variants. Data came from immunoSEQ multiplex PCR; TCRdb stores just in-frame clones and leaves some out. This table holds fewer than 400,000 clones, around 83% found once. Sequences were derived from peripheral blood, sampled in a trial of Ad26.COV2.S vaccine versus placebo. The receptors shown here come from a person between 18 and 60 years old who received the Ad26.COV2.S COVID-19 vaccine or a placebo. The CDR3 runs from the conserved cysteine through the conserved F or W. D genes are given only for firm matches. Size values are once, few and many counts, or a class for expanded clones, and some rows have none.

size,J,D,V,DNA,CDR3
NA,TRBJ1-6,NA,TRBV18,TGTGCCAGCTCACCTAAACAGGGAGGGTCACCCCTCCACTTT,CASSPKQGGSPLHF
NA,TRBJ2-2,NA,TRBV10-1,TGCGCCAGCAGTGATAGGGGTTCCGGGGAGCTGTTTTTT,CASSDRGSGELFF
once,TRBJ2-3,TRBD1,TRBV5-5,TGTGCCAGCAGCTTGGCTAACAGGGGGATCACAGATACGCAGTATTTT,CASSLANRGITDTQYF
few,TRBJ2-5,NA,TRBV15,TGTGCCACCAGCAGACCCGAATGGGAGACCCAGTACTTC,CATSRPEWETQYF
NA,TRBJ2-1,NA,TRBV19,TGTGCCAGTAGTATTGGGGGGACCAAGTACAATGAGCAGTTCTTC,CASSIGGTKYNEQFF
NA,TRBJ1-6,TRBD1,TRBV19,TGTGCCAGTAGTCTCACAGGGGTGAGCTCCTATAATTCACCCCTCCACTTT,CASSLTGVSSYNSPLHF
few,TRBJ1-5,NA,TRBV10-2,TGCGCCAGCAGTGAAACGGGCTCGGGATTTGGAGGAGGCTTTCTTGATAGCAATCAGCCCCAGCATTTT,CASSETGSGFGGGFLDSNQPQHF
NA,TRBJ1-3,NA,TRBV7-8,TGTGCCAGCAGCTTAAGGGCCTCCCGCACCGGAAACACCATATATTTT,CASSLRASRTGNTIYF
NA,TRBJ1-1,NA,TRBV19,TGTGCCAGTAGTACGGGACTGGGGAACACTGAAGCTTTCTTT,CASSTGLGNTEAFF
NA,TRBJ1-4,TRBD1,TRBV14,TGTGCCAGCAGCCATGCGAGAGAGCAGGGGGCAACTAATGAAAAACTGTTTTTT,CASSHAREQGATNEKLFF
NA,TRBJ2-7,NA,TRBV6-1,TGTGCCAGCAGTGAGGCCAGGAGACAGGCCTACGAGCAGTACTTC,CASSEARRQAYEQYF
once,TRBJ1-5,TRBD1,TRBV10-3,TGTGCCATAGGGACAGGGGCCTTCAGTCAGCCCCAGCATTTT,CAIGTGAFSQPQHF
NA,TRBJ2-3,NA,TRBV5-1,TGCGCCAGCAGCTTGGCACAGTCCACAGATACGCAGTATTTT,CASSLAQSTDTQYF
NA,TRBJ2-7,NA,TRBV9,TGTGCCAGCAGCGCAAGGTCCGACTCCTACGAGCAGTACTTC,CASSARSDSYEQYF
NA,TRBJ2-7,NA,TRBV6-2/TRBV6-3,TGTGCCAGCAGTCATCTCACAGGGAGGGGTTACGAGCAGTACTTC,CASSHLTGRGYEQYF
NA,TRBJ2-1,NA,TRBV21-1,TGTGCCAGCGGGACGTACAATGAGCAGTTCTTC,CASGTYNEQFF
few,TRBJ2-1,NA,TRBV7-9,TGTGCCAGCAGCTTAGGGGGGGCGAAAAATGAGCAGTTCTTC,CASSLGGAKNEQFF
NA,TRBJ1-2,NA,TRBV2,TGTGCCAGCAGTGAAGCCAGCAACTATGGCTACACCTTC,CASSEASNYGYTF
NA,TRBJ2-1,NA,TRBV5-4,TGTGCCAGCAGCCGCCCCCCAACGGACAGCTACAATGAGCAGTTCTTC,CASSRPPTDSYNEQFF
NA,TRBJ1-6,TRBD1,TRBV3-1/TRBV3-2,TGTGCCAGCAGCCAAGATCTGATGCAGGGGGCACCCCTCCACTTT,CASSQDLMQGAPLHF
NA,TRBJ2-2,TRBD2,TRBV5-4,TGTGCCAGCAGCGATGGGACTAGCGGGGGGCTGGGGTTCGGGGAGCTGTTTTTT,CASSDGTSGGLGFGELFF
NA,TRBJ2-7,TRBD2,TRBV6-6,TGTGCCAGCAGTTACTCGGCCCGGGGGGACTCCTACGAGCAGTACTTC,CASSYSARGDSYEQYF
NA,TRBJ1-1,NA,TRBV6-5,TGTGCCAGCAGCAGACAAGTGGGTGAAGCTTTCTTT,CASSRQVGEAFF
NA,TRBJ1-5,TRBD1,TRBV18,TGTGCCAGCGCCGGGACAGGGGGCAATCAGCCCCAGCATTTT,CASAGTGGNQPQHF
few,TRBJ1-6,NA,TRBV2,TGTGCCGGGACCGGGACGCGCGATTCACCCCTCCACTTT,CAGTGTRDSPLHF
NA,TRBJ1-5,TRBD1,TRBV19,TGTGCCAGTAGAGTTGGGACAGATGACTTCAATCAGCCCCAGCATTTT,CASRVGTDDFNQPQHF
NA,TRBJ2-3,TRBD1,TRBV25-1,TGTGCCAGCAGTCACCCGACAGGGACAAGCACAGATACGCAGTATTTT,CASSHPTGTSTDTQYF
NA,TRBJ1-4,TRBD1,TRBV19,TGTGCCAGTAGTATAGAGGGACAGGGGAATGAAAAACTGTTTTTT,CASSIEGQGNEKLFF
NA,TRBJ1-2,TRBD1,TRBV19,TGTGCCAGTGTCCGGGACAGATCGGAGGGCTACACCTTC,CASVRDRSEGYTF
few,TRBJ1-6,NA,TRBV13,TGTGCCAGCAGCTTGAAAGACTCAGATTCACCCCTCCACTTT,CASSLKDSDSPLHF
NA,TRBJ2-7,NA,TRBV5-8,TGTGCCAGCAGCTTACCCGACCCTCCCGAGCAGTACTTC,CASSLPDPPEQYF
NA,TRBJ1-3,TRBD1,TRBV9,TGTGCCAGCAGCGTAGCTCCGGTGGGAAACAGGGGTATCGGAAACACCATATATTTT,CASSVAPVGNRGIGNTIYF
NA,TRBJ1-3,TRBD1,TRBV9,TGTGCCAGCAGCTACGACAGGGCGACTGGAAACACCATATATTTT,CASSYDRATGNTIYF
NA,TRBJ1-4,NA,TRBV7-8,TGTGCCAGCAGCTTACGTACCTCGACAACCACAACTAATGAAAAACTGTTTTTT,CASSLRTSTTTTNEKLFF
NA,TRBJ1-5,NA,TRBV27,TGTGCCAGCCCAATGAGGTTCCTCAATCAGCCCCAGCATTTT,CASPMRFLNQPQHF
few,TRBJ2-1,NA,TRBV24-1,TGTGCCACCAGTGATAGTTCGTACAATGAGCAGTTCTTC,CATSDSSYNEQFF
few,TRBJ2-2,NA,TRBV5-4,TGTGCCAGCAGCCAGGGACAGAACACCGGGGAGCTGTTTTTT,CASSQGQNTGELFF
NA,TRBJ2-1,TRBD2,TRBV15,TGTGCCACCAGCTCCCGACAAGCGGGGGCCAACAATGAGCAGTTCTTC,CATSSRQAGANNEQFF
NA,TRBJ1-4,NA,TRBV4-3,TGCGCCAGCAGCCAAGGGGGAGCAACTAATGAAAAACTGTTTTTT,CASSQGGATNEKLFF
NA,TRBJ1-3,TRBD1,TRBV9,TGTGCCAGCAGCGAGGGCAGGGGGCTCAGCTCTGGAAACACCATATATTTT,CASSEGRGLSSGNTIYF
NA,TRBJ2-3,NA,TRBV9,TGTGCCAGCACCCTACCGGGGACAGATACGCAGTATTTT,CASTLPGTDTQYF
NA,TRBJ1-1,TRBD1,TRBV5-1,TGCGCCAGCAGCTTAAGGGACAGGAACACTGAAGCTTTCTTT,CASSLRDRNTEAFF
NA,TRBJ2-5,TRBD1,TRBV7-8,TGTGCCAGCAGCCAAGACAGGGGGGACCAGTACTTC,CASSQDRGDQYF
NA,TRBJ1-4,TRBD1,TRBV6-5,TGTGCCAGCAGTTACTTGGACAGGGCGGAAGGGGAACTGTTTTTT,CASSYLDRAEGELFF
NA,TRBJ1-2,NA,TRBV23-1,TGCGCCAGCAGTCGTAGGACAGTTCTGTATGGCTACACCTTC,CASSRRTVLYGYTF
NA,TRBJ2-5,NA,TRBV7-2,TGTGCCAGCAGCCTGCGCCGAGAGACCCAGTACTTC,CASSLRRETQYF
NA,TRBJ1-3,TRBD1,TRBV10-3,TGTGCCATCAGCCCCGACAGGGTCTGGGACACCATATATTTT,CAISPDRVWDTIYF
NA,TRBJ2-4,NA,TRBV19,TGTGCCAATCCCGGGGGACTCTCAAACATTCAGTACTTC,CANPGGLSNIQYF
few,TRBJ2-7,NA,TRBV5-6,TGTGCCAGCAGCTTTTGGTTATCTAGGGCCAACTCCTACGAGCAGTACTTC,CASSFWLSRANSYEQYF
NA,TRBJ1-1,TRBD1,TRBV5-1,TGCGCCAGCAGCTTGGAGACAGGGAAATTGGGGACTGAAGCTTTCTTT,CASSLETGKLGTEAFF
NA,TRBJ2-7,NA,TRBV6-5,TGTGCCAGCAGTTTTCTGCGCGAGCAGTACTTC,CASSFLREQYF
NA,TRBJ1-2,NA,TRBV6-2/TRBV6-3,TGTGCCAGCAGCCAGGGAAGGGGCTACACCTTC,CASSQGRGYTF
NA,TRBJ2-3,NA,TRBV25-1,TGTGCCAGCAGTGCCACAGATACGCAGTATTTT,CASSATDTQYF